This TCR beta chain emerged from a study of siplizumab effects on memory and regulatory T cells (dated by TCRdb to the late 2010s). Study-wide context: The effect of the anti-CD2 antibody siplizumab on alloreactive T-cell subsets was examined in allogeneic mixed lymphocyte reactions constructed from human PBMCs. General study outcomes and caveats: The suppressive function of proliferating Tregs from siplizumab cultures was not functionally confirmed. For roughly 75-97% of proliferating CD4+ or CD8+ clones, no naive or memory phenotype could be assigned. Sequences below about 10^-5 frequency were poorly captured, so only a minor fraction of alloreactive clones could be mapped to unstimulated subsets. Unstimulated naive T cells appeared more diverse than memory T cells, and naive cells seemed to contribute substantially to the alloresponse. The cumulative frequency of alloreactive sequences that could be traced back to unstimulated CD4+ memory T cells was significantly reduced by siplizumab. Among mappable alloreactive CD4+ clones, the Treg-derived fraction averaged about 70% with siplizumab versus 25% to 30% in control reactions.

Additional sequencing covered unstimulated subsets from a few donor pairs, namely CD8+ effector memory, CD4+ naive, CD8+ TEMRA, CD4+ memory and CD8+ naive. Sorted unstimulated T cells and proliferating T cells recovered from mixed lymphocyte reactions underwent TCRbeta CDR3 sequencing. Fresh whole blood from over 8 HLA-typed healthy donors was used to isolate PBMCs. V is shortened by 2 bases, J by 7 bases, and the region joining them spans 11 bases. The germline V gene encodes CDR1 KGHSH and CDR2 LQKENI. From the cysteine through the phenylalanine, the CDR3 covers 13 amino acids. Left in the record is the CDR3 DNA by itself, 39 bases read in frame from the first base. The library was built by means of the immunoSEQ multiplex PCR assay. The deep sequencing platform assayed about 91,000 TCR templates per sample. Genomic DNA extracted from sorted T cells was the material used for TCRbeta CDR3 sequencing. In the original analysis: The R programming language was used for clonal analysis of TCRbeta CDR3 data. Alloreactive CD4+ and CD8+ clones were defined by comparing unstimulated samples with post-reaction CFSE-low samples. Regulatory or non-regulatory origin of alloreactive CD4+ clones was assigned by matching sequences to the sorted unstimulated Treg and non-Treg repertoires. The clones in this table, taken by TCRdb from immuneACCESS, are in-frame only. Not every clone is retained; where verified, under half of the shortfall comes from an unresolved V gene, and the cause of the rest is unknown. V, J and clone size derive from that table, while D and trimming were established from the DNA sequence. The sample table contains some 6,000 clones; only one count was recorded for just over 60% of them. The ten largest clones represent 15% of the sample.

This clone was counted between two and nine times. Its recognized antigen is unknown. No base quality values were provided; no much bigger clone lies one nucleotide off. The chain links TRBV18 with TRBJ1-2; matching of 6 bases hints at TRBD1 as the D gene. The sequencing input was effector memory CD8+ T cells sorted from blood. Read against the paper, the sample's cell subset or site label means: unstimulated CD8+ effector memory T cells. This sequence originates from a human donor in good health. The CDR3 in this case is CASSPNRESGYTF. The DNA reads TGTGCCAGCTCACCAAACAGGGAAAGTGGCTACACCTTC.